This T cell receptor beta chain was found in a study of PD-L1 blockade in urothelial cancer. In the study overall: About 90% of the 29 patients were men who had bladder-origin urothelial cancer. Blood analyses occurred 3 weeks (second dose) and 6 weeks post treatment start. Regarding the study as a whole: Stronger expansion of tumor-associated clones in blood at 3 weeks distinguished durable-benefit patients.

Trimming removed 6 bases at V and 5 bases at J, with 17 bases between. The CDR3 length is 15 residues. Per germline, CDR1 LNHDA and CDR2 SQIVND (reference sequence). Worth noting for this clone: Antigen unknown.

Spike-ins of synthetic TCR analog templates went into each PCR. TCRdb's table, derived via immunoSEQ multiplex PCR, lists solely in-frame clones and lacks some. The sample records under 55,000 clones, over 70% being singletons. This rearrangement joins TRBV19 to TRBJ2-1, with D perhaps TRBD2 (6 bases). The sample in question was PBMCs, obtained around atezolizumab (anti-PD-L1) treatment. The TCR was taken from a man between 35 and 55 years old with urothelial cancer. CDR3 sequence (DNA): TGTGCCAGTAGACTCCAGGGAGGCGACAACAATGAGCAGTTCTTC. Its translation is CASRLQGGDNNEQFF. The entire variable domain, with the rest obtained from reference TRBV19 and TRBJ2-1, is as follows: DGGITQSPKYLFRKEGQNVTLSCEQNLNHDAMYWYRQDPGQGLRLIYYSQIVNDFQKGDIAEGYSVSREKKESFPLTVTSAQKNPTAFYLCASRLQGGDNNEQFFGPGTRLTVL.